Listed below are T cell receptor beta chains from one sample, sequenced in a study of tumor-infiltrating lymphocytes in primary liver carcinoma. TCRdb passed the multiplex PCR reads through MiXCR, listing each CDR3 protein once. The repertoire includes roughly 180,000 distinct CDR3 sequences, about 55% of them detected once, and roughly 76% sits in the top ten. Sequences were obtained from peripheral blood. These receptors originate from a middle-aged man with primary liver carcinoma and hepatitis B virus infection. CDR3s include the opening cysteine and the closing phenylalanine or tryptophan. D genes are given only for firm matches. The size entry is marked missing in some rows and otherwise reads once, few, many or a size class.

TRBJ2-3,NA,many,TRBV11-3,TGTGCCAGCAGCGCGGGGACCCCTAGTACGGGTACGCAGTATTTT,CASSAGTPSTGTQYF
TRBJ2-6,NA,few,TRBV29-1,TGCAGCGTTGAAATCCGGACGGGGCGGGCTCTGTTGGCCAACGTCCTGACTTTC,CSVEIRTGRALLANVLTF
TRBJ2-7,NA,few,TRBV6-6,TGTGCCAGCAGTTACGCTGCCGGGAGTTACGAGCAGTACTTC,CASSYAAGSYEQYF
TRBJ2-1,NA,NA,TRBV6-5,TGTGCCAGCAGTGCCCCCGGGTACAATGAGCAGTTCTTC,CASSAPGYNEQFF
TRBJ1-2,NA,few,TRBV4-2,TGTGCCAGCAGCCAAGTAGGAGGGTATGGCTACACCTTC,CASSQVGGYGYTF
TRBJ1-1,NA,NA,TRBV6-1,TGTGCCAGCAGTGAAGCGGCGGGTTTGGAAGCTTTCTTT,CASSEAAGLEAFF
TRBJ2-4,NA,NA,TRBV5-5,TGTGGCAGCAGCTTCGGGTCAGGGGTCAGGGGCAAAAACATTCAGTACTTC,CGSSFGSGVRGKNIQYF
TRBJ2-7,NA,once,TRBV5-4,TGTGCCAGCAGCTTCGGGAGTGGGTCCTACGAGCAGTACTTC,CASSFGSGSYEQYF
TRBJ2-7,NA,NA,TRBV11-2,TGTGCCAGCAGTTTAGTGGGCTACGAGCGGTACTTC,CASSLVGYERYF
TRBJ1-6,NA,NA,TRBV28,TGTGCCAGCAGAACCCGGAGAAGCTCCTATAATTCACCCATCCACTTT,CASRTRRSSYNSPIHF
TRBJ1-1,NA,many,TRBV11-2,TGTGCCAGCAGCCTAGTATCTATGGTTAATGAAGCTTTCTTT,CASSLVSMVNEAFF
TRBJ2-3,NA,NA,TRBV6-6,TGTGCCAGCACGGGATGGGGAGGCGGCACAGATACGCAGTATTTT,CASTGWGGGTDTQYF
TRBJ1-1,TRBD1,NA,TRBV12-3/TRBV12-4,TGTGCCAACAGTCCCACAGGGGTCACCGCTGAAGCTTTCTTT,CANSPTGVTAEAFF
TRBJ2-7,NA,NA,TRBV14,TGTGCCAGCAGCCAACCGGGACTTCTATCCTACGAGCAGTACTTC,CASSQPGLLSYEQYF
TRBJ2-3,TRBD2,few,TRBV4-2,TGTGCCAGCAGCCAAGATTATGCAGCGGGAGGAGATACGCAGTATTTT,CASSQDYAAGGDTQYF
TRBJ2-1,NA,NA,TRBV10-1,TGCGCCAGCAGCGGGGCCCTATGCGATGAGCAGTTCTTC,CASSGALCDEQFF
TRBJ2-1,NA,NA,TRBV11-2,TGTGCCAGCAGCTTACTAGCGCCAGAAAATGAGCAGTTCTTC,CASSLLAPENEQFF
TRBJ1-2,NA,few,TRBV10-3,TGTGCCATCAGTGAGCCGACTTCCTATGGCTACACCTTC,CAISEPTSYGYTF
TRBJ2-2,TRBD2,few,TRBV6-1,TGTGCCAGCAGTGAAGCCGCGGGAGGACCACTCGCGAACACCGGGGAGCTGTTTTTT,CASSEAAGGPLANTGELFF
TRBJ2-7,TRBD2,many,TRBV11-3,TGTGCCAGCAGCTTAGCGAGCGGGGCACCCTACGAGCAGTACTTC,CASSLASGAPYEQYF
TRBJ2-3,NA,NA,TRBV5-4,TGTGCCAGCAGCCCGGGCGAAGAGGTGGATACGCAGTATTTT,CASSPGEEVDTQYF
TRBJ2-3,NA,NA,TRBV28,TGTGCCACCGGAGCAGATACGCAGTATTTT,CATGADTQYF
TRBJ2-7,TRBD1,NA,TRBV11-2,TGTGCCAGCAGTTTACCGCTATGGACAGGGTCCATCTACGAGCAGTACTTC,CASSLPLWTGSIYEQYF
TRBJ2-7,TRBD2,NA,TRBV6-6,TGTGCCAGCAGGACTGGGGGGGGGGTGTCCTACGAGCAGTACTTC,CASRTGGGVSYEQYF
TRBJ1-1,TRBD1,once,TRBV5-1,TGCGCCAGCAGCTTGAGGTCAGGGGGCATGAACACTGAAGCTTTCTTT,CASSLRSGGMNTEAFF
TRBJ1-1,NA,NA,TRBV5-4,TGTGCCAGCAGCTTGGGACCTCTGAACACTGAAGCTTTCTTT,CASSLGPLNTEAFF
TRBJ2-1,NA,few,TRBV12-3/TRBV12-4,TGTGCCAGTAACAGGGACCCGAGCTCCTACAATGAGCAGTTCTTC,CASNRDPSSYNEQFF
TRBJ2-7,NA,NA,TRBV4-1,TGCGCCAGCAGGCCGGACTGGTCTGGGGTGCAGTACTTC,CASRPDWSGVQYF
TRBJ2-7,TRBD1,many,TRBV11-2,TGTGCCAGCAGCACGACAGGGGAAGGCTACGAGCAGTACTTC,CASSTTGEGYEQYF
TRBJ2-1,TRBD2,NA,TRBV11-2,TGTGCCAGCTGCCCTTCTAGCGGGAGGGCCTACAAAGAGCAGTTCTTC,CASCPSSGRAYKEQFF
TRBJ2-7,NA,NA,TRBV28,TGTGCCAGCCTACCAGGCGGCCTGTGTCCGTACGAGCAGTACTTC,CASLPGGLCPYEQYF
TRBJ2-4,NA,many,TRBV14,TGTGCCAGCAGCCCTAACGGGGGAATAGCCAAAAACATTCAGTACTTC,CASSPNGGIAKNIQYF
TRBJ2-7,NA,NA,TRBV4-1,TGCGCCAGCAGCCCCCGGGACATGGGCTACGAGCAGTACTTC,CASSPRDMGYEQYF
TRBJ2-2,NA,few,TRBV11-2,TGTGCCAGCAGCTTCCCTACCGGGCCTTACACCGGGGAGCTGTTTTTT,CASSFPTGPYTGELFF
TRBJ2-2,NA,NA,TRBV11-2,TGTGCCACCAGCTTCGGATCGAGCACCGGGGAGCTGTTTTTT,CATSFGSSTGELFF
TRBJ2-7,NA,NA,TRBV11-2,TGTGCCAACGGTCCCCAAGCAGGGCACGAGCAGTACTTC,CANGPQAGHEQYF
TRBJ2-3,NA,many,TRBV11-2,TGTGCCAGCAGCTCACCCCTTACAGGGCTTTGGGCAGATACGCAGTATTTT,CASSSPLTGLWADTQYF
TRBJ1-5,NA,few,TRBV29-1,TGCAGCGGTGGGGGCGAAAATCAGCCCCAGCATTTT,CSGGGENQPQHF
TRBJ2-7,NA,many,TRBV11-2,TGTGCCAGCAGCTTAGGGGATAGCTCCTACGAGCAGTACTTC,CASSLGDSSYEQYF
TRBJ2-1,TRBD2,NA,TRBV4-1,TGCGCCAGCAGCCAAGGACCCACTAGCGGGAGGGCCAATGAGCAGTTCTTC,CASSQGPTSGRANEQFF
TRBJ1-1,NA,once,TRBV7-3,TGTGCCAGCAGCCCAACAAGCATGAACACTGAAGCATTCTTT,CASSPTSMNTEAFF
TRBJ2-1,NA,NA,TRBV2,TGTGCCAGCACTCTGAGGGGGCAGGAGGGTGAGCAGTTCTTC,CASTLRGQEGEQFF
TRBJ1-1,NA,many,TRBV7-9,TGTGCCAGCAGCCCGACGGGCTTTGGGGGATCTGAAGCTTTCTTT,CASSPTGFGGSEAFF
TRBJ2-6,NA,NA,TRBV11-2,TGTGCCACCCAGCGGTCGCGCTCTGGGGCCTACGTCCTGACTTTC,CATQRSRSGAYVLTF
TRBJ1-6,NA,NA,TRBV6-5,TGTGCCAGCAGTTACGGGGGGACCAATTCACCCCTCCACTTT,CASSYGGTNSPLHF
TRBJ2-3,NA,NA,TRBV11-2,TGTGCCAGCAGCTCGATGACTGGGGGTACACAGTTTTTT,CASSSMTGGTQFF
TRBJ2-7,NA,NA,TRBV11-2,TGTGCCAGCAGCCCTCAGAGAGGCTCCTACGAGCAGTACTTC,CASSPQRGSYEQYF
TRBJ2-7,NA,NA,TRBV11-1,TGTGCCAGCAGCCCTGCAGAGGTCTTCTACAAGCAGTACTTT,CASSPAEVFYKQYF